These T cell receptor beta chains were read from a single sample in a study of CD8 T cells in ankylosing spondylitis. TCRdb itself ran the 5' RACE reads through MiXCR, one entry per CDR3 protein. The repertoire holds about 140,000 distinct CDR3 sequences, about 6.7% seen once, with around 12% in the top ten. The source material was blood, either unsorted or a sorted T cell fraction (not recorded which). All receptors come from a female donor with ankylosing spondylitis or in good health (not recorded which). Each CDR3 is given with its conserved first and last residue. D genes are given only for firm matches. Some rows have no size entry. The others give once, few or many, or a class for an expanded clone.

d_gene,j_gene,abundance,v_gene,CDR3nt,CDR3aa
TRBD1,TRBJ1-2,many,TRBV7-9,TGTGCCAGCAGCGTCACTCCGGGACAGGGTGACTATGGCTACACCTTC,CASSVTPGQGDYGYTF
.,TRBJ1-1,many,TRBV5-1,TGCGCCAGCAGCTTGGAGACAGCCATGTTGAACACTGAAGCTTTCTTT,CASSLETAMLNTEAFF
.,TRBJ2-6,many,TRBV6-2/TRBV6-3,TGTGCCAGTCGAAGGACAGCTGGGGCCAACGTCCTGACTTTC,CASRRTAGANVLTF
.,TRBJ2-1,many,TRBV25-1,TGTGCCAGCAGTGAATCCTACAGGAAGTCTCGGAATGAGCAGTTCTTC,CASSESYRKSRNEQFF
TRBD2,TRBJ2-7,many,TRBV20-1,TGCAGTGCTAATAGCGGGGGGGTTTACGAGCAGTACTTC,CSANSGGVYEQYF
.,TRBJ2-1,many,TRBV5-1,TGCGCCAGCTGCGACGGGAGCTCCTACAATGAGCAGTTCTTC,CASCDGSSYNEQFF
.,TRBJ1-3,few,TRBV7-9,TGTGCCAGCAGCGTAGAGGGTGGAAACACCATATATTTT,CASSVEGGNTIYF
.,TRBJ1-4,many,TRBV3-1,TGTGCCAGCAGCGAAGGGTACGGGGCAGGAGAAAAACTGTTTTTT,CASSEGYGAGEKLFF
.,TRBJ2-7,many,TRBV5-6,TGTGCCAGCAGCTTGTATCTAACCTACGAGCAGTACTTC,CASSLYLTYEQYF
TRBD1,TRBJ2-5,many,TRBV7-9,TGTGCCAGCAGCTGGACAGGGACCCGGGAGACCCAGTACTTC,CASSWTGTRETQYF
.,TRBJ2-7,many,TRBV20-1,TGCAGTGCTAGAGATCCGGGGGGCTATTCCTACGAGCAGTACTTC,CSARDPGGYSYEQYF
TRBD2,TRBJ2-1,many,TRBV4-2,TGTGCCAGCAGCCCCCCTGGGGCGGGGGGTCACAATGAGCAGTTCTTC,CASSPPGAGGHNEQFF
.,TRBJ2-3,many,TRBV28,TGTGCCAGCCAAGAAGGCGGGGGCACAGATACGCAGTATTTT,CASQEGGGTDTQYF
TRBD1,TRBJ1-5,many,TRBV7-2,TGTGCCAGCAGCCAGGGACAGCTAAATCAGCCCCAGCATTTT,CASSQGQLNQPQHF
.,TRBJ2-3,few,TRBV7-2,TGTGCCAGCAGCTTAGGGAGGAGCACAGATACGCAGTATTTT,CASSLGRSTDTQYF
.,TRBJ1-1,many,TRBV12-3/TRBV12-4,TGTGCCAGCAGTAAAAGGGTGATGGTAACTGAAGCTTTCTTT,CASSKRVMVTEAFF
.,TRBJ2-1,.,TRBV7-9,TGTGCCAGCAGCTCGCCTGTAGGAAATGAGCAGTTCTTC,CASSSPVGNEQFF
.,TRBJ2-2,many,TRBV5-1,TGCGCCAGCAGCACCCGGGAAACTTTATCCACCGGGGAGCTGTTTTTT,CASSTRETLSTGELFF
.,TRBJ1-1,many,TRBV6-1,TGTGCCAGCAGACCCACCCAGGGACCCGAAACTGAAGCTTTCTTT,CASRPTQGPETEAFF
.,TRBJ2-7,many,TRBV28,TGTGCCAGCAGTTTGGGCGCCATACACCCTTACGAGCAGTACTTC,CASSLGAIHPYEQYF
TRBD2,TRBJ2-1,many,TRBV12-3/TRBV12-4,TGTGCCAGCAGTTTATACGGCGGGGGGGCCGGAAGCTCCTACAATGAGCAGTTCTTC,CASSLYGGGAGSSYNEQFF
.,TRBJ1-1,many,TRBV5-1,TGCGCCAGCAGCTTGGGAGACAGGTCCAACACTGAAGCTTTCTTT,CASSLGDRSNTEAFF
.,TRBJ2-7,many,TRBV20-1,TGCAGTGCTAGCGTAGGGGCCAACGAGCAGTACTTC,CSASVGANEQYF
.,TRBJ1-4,many,TRBV6-5,TGTGCCAGCAGTTACTTCCCATCGTTGTTTGCAACTAATGAAAAACTGTTTTTT,CASSYFPSLFATNEKLFF
.,TRBJ2-3,many,TRBV7-6,TGTGCCAGCAGCCAGACAATAATTAGCACAGATACGCAGTATTTT,CASSQTIISTDTQYF
.,TRBJ2-7,.,TRBV7-9,TGTGCCAGCAGCTTATCGACTGCAGGTTCCTACGAGCAGTACTTC,CASSLSTAGSYEQYF
.,TRBJ2-2,many,TRBV19,TGTGCCAGTAATCGGGATAGGAACACCGGGGAGCTGTTTTTT,CASNRDRNTGELFF
.,TRBJ1-5,many,TRBV28,TGTGCCAGCAGGGCCGAGCTCACTAGCAATCAGCCCCAGCATTTT,CASRAELTSNQPQHF
.,TRBJ2-7,many,TRBV12-3/TRBV12-4,TGTGCCAGCAGTCCCCAGGGGAACGGATACGAGCAGTACTTC,CASSPQGNGYEQYF
TRBD2,TRBJ2-3,many,TRBV28,TGTGCCAGCAGTTTTAAAGCGGGGGGTTCCGTTAGCACAGATACGCAGTATTTT,CASSFKAGGSVSTDTQYF
.,TRBJ2-1,many,TRBV27,TGTGCCAGCAGTCTCAGGATTTTACACAATGAGCAGTTCTTC,CASSLRILHNEQFF
.,TRBJ1-1,few,TRBV13,TGTGCCAGCAGCTCCCGGACGAGAATGAACACTGAAGCTTTCTTT,CASSSRTRMNTEAFF
.,TRBJ2-7,many,TRBV5-1,TGCGCCAGCAGCTTGGTTCCAGAGCTTTCCTACGAGCAGTACTTC,CASSLVPELSYEQYF
.,TRBJ2-2,many,TRBV5-1,TGCGCCAGCAGCTTGTTGGGCGGGGAGCTGTTTTTT,CASSLLGGELFF